The next 8 T cell receptor beta chains were all read from a single sample in a study of CD8+ T cells in alopecia areata. cDNA reverse transcribed from extracted RNA served as the sequencing template. Measured with immunoSEQ multiplex PCR; TCRdb has only the in-frame clones, and not every one. The sample consists of some 180,000 clones, roughly 53% of them appearing once. As to treatment: oral pan-JAK inhibitor, 5-10 mg twice daily. This material consisted of CD8+ T cells sorted from blood, taken at week 24, from a patient treated with tofacitinib. The receptors stem from a human donor with alopecia areata.

V is TRBV4-3 and J is TRBJ2-2, with TRBD1 as a possible D gene (5 bases). The CDR3 length is 16 residues. Germline-derived CDR1 and CDR2 are LGHNA and YSLEER. V was cut by 3 bases and J by 7 bases, with 18 bases left in between. For the CDR3, the DNA is TGCGCCAGCAGCCATGACAGAGAAAGCGAAAACGGGGAGCTGTTTTTT. Translating gives CASSHDRESENGELFF.

The V and J genes are TRBV29-1 and TRBJ2-7, with D tentatively TRBD1 or TRBD2 (5 bases each). Between the trimmed V and J ends, which lost 7 bases and 6 bases, there was a span of 13 bases. This CDR3 has 11 residues. Germline lookup yields CDR1 SQVTM and CDR2 ANQGSEA. The CDR3 sequence is CSGGSDSEQYF. The DNA of the CDR3 is TGCAGCGGAGGGAGTGACAGCGAGCAGTACTTC.

This clone has just one count. The V call is TRBV29-1, the J call TRBJ2-1; 8 positions match TRBD2. The V segment lost 5 bases and the J segment 4 bases; nucleotides outside the gene matches: 10. There are 15 residues in the CDR3. The germline CDR1 and CDR2 sequences are SQVTM and ANQGSEA. The DNA of the CDR3 is TGCAGCGTTCCGGACGGAGCGGGGGCTTACAATGAGCAGTTCTTC. Its protein is CSVPDGAGAYNEQFF.

As regards this clone: Different DNA sequences within this sample yield the same CDR3. This rearrangement joins TRBV30 to TRBJ1-2, with 8 bases fitting TRBD1. Germline V CDR1 and CDR2: GTSNPN, SVGIG (reference sequence). There are 12 residues in the CDR3. Trimming removed 4 bases from V and 2 bases from J; junction bases left unmatched: 0. In nucleotides, the CDR3 is TGTGCCTGGACAGGGGGCAACTATGGCTACACCTTC. This sequence encodes CAWTGGNYGYTF.

V is TRBV30 and J is TRBJ1-1, with TRBD1 matching 8 bases. Trimming took 3 bases from V and 11 from J; bases not matched to a gene: 17. The CDR3 spans 15 residues. Germline V gene sequence: CDR1 GTSNPN, CDR2 SVGIG (reference sequence). CDR3 DNA: TGTGCCTGGAGCCAAAGCCTTTCAGGGGGCGCAGAGGCTTTCTTT. Its translation: CAWSQSLSGGAEAFF.

The rearrangement links TRBV13 to TRBJ1-6; 10 nucleotides match TRBD1. CDR1 PRHDT and CDR2 FYEKMQ come from the germline V gene (reference sequence). V trimming: 6 bases; J trimming: 8 bases; junction bases outside the gene matches: 4. This CDR3 is 14 amino acids long. The CDR3 nucleotides are TGTGCCAGCAGTTCGACAGGGGGCGATTCACCCCTCCACTTT. It is translated as CASSSTGGDSPLHF.

The sample holds a few counts of this clone. The chain is built from TRBV10-2 and TRBJ2-3; the match to TRBD2 covers 7 bases. The germline gives CDR1 WSHSY, CDR2 SAAADI. The length of the CDR3 is 15 residues. Trimming took 2 bases from V and 3 from J; bases not matched to a gene: 5. As DNA, the CDR3 is TGCGCCAGCAGTGAGGTTACCGGGGGGACAGATACGCAGTATTTT. It codes for CASSEVTGGTDTQYF.

This clone was counted between two and nine times. V usage is TRBV10-3 and J usage is TRBJ1-2, with D unclear. CDR3 length equals 15 residues. CDR1 and CDR2 (germline): ENHRY, SYGVKD. V dropped 8 bases and J dropped 6 bases, with 22 bases sitting between them. Written as DNA, the CDR3 is TGTGCCATCCGAGTAGCAACACCTTCTGGCGATGGCTACACCTTC. Translated: CAIRVATPSGDGYTF.